This entry lists 9 T cell receptor beta chains sequenced from one sample in a study of CD8+ T cells in alopecia areata. Treatment described: oral pan-JAK inhibitor, 5-10 mg twice daily. Extraction of RNA preceded its reverse transcription into cDNA, which served as the sequencing template. TCRdb's table, derived via immunoSEQ multiplex PCR, lists solely in-frame clones and lacks some. The data show nearly 95,000 clones, 60% to 80% seen once. Sample: CD8+ T cells sorted from blood, taken between weeks 44 and 45, from a patient treated with tofacitinib. Source of these receptors: a human donor with alopecia areata.

This clone appeared once. The chain has TRBV29-1 and TRBJ2-7; weak D call: TRBD1 (7 bases). Germline CDR1 and CDR2: SQVTM and ANQGSEA. Trimming stripped 5 bases from V and 2 bases from J, with 13 bases between. The CDR3 is made up of 13 amino acids. CDR3 sequence reads: CSVRRGETYEQYF. For the CDR3, the DNA is TGCAGCGTTCGCAGGGGGGAGACCTACGAGCAGTACTTC.

V usage is TRBV4-3 and J usage is TRBJ2-1; 9 nucleotides agree with TRBD2. V was pared by 1 base and J by 0 bases, with 4 bases of the junction left unmatched. This CDR3 spans 17 amino acids. Looked up from germline, CDR1 is LGHNA and CDR2 is YSLEER. The CDR3 spells CASSQARGGPSYNEQFF. The CDR3 DNA sequence: TGCGCCAGCAGCCAAGCGCGGGGGGGTCCCTCCTACAATGAGCAGTTCTTC.

This clone came up a few times. This same CDR3 is encoded by further DNA sequences in the sample. This rearrangement joins TRBV29-1 to TRBJ2-7; 10 nucleotides agree with TRBD1. V was clipped by 4 bases and J by 6 bases; unmatched bases: 0. Germline V lookup: CDR1 SQVTM, CDR2 ANQGSEA. The CDR3 contains 11 residues. The CDR3: CSVGTGGEQYF. The CDR3 nucleotides read TGCAGCGTTGGGACAGGGGGCGAGCAGTACTTC.

V gene TRBV9 combines with J gene TRBJ2-1; the D gene is possibly TRBD2 (6 bases). The V end lost 4 bases, the J end lost 8 bases, and 22 bases lay between the germline ends. CDR1 is SGDLS, CDR2 YYNGEE, per germline. The CDR3 loop spans 16 amino acids. The CDR3 loop is CASSSQLASVGDEQFF. The CDR3 region has the DNA TGTGCCAGCAGCTCCCAATTGGCTAGCGTTGGGGATGAGCAGTTCTTC.

This clone was recorded once. This sequence joins TRBV19 and TRBJ1-1, with D unclear. The CDR3 is 15 amino acids. Looked up from germline, CDR1 is LNHDA and CDR2 is SQIVND (reference sequence). V dropped 1 base and J dropped 0 bases, with 9 bases sitting between them. Here the CDR3 DNA reads TGTGCCAGTAGTATAGCCCGCAGCTTGAACACTGAAGCTTTCTTT. Translated, it gives CASSIARSLNTEAFF.

In this sample, this clone turned up once. This rearrangement joins TRBV30 to TRBJ1-1; D remains ambiguous. Trimming cost V 3 bases and J 3 bases, with 8 bases left between them. The CDR3 loop spans 12 amino acids. Germline lookup yields CDR1 GTSNPN and CDR2 SVGIG (reference sequence). CDR3 loop: CAWRGLDTEAFF. CDR3 in DNA: TGTGCCTGGAGGGGGTTGGACACTGAAGCTTTCTTT.

This clone appeared a few times. The chain combines TRBV27 with TRBJ1-2, with a weak D call TRBD1 (5 bases). The germline V gene has CDR1 MNHEY and CDR2 SMNVEV (reference sequence). The CDR3 totals 13 residues. V was shortened by 6 bases and J by 5 bases, with 13 bases between the two germline ends. In DNA form, the CDR3 reads TGTGCCAGCAGATTAAATGGGGGATATGGCTACACCTTC. The encoded protein is CASRLNGGYGYTF.

The chain couples TRBV19 to TRBJ2-1; 8 nucleotides line up with TRBD1. This CDR3 is 15 amino acids long. Trimming removed 6 bases from V and 5 bases from J; junction bases left unmatched: 9. Germline CDR1 is LNHDA and CDR2 is SQIVND (reference sequence). The CDR3 loop is CASSPGRGLNNEQFF. In nucleotides, the CDR3 is TGTGCCAGTAGCCCAGGCAGGGGGCTTAACAATGAGCAGTTCTTC.

The gene calls are TRBV29-1 and TRBJ1-1, with TRBD1 matching 7 bases. CDR1 and CDR2 from the germline V gene are SQVTM and ANQGSEA. V lost 2 bases, J lost 2 bases, and 5 bases stayed unmatched. The length of the CDR3 is 14 residues. The CDR3 DNA is TGCAGCGTTGAAAAGGCAGGGGGTAACACTGAAGCTTTCTTT. Translation gives CSVEKAGGNTEAFF.